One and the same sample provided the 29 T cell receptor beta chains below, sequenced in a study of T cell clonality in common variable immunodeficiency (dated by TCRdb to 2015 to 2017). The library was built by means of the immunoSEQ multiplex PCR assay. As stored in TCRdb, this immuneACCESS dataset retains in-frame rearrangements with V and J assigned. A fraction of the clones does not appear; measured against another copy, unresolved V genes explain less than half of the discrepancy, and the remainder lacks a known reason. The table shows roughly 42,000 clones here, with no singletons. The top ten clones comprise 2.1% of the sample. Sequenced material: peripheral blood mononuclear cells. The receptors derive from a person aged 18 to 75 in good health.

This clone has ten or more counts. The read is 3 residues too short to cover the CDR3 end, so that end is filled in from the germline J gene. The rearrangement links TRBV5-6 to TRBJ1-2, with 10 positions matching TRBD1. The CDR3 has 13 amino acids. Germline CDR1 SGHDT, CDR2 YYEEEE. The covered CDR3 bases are TGTGCCAGCAGCCCCCGGGACAGGGGTAGC. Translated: CASSPRDRGS. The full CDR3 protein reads CASSPRDRGSYTF.

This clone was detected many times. The CDR3 loop is CASSAGQVTNSPLHF. The CDR3 bases that were read are TGTGCCAGCAGTGCAGGACAGGTCACAAATTCACCC. V and J are TRBV12-3 or TRBV12-4 and TRBJ1-6, with 7 bases aligning to TRBD1. The missing CDR3 end, 3 residues past where the read stops, is filled in from the germline J gene. CDR3 length: 15 residues. The trim removed 5 bases at V and 7 bases at J, leaving 8 bases unmatched.

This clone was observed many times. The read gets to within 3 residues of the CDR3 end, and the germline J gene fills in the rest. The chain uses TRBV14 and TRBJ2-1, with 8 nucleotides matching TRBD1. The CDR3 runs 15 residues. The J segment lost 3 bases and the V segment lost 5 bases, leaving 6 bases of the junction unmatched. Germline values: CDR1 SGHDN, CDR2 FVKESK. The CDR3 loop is CASSDRDRIYNEQFF. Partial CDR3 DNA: TGTGCCAGCAGCGACCGGGACAGGATCTACAATGAG.

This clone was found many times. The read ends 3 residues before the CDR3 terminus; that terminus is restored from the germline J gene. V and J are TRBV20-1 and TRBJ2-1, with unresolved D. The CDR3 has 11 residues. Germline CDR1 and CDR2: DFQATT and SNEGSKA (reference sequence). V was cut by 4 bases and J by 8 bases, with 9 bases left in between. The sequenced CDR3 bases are TGCAGTGCTACTAGGTCGCATGAG. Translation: CSATRSHE. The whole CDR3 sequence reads CSATRSHEQFF.

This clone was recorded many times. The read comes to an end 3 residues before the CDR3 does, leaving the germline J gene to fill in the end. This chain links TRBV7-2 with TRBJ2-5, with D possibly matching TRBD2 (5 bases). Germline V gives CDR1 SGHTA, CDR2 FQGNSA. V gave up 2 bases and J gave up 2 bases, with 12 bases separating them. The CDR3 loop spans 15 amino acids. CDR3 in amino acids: CASSLRPSLQETQYF. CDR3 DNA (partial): TGTGCCAGCAGCTTACGTCCTAGCCTTCAAGAGACC.

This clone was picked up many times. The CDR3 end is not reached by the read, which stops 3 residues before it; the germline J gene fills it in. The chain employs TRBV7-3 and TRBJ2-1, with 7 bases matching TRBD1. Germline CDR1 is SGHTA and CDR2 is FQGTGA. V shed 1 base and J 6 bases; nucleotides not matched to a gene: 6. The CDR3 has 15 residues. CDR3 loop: CASSLNERGRNEQFF. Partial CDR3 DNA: TGTGCCAGCAGCTTAAATGAAAGGGGGCGCAATGAG.

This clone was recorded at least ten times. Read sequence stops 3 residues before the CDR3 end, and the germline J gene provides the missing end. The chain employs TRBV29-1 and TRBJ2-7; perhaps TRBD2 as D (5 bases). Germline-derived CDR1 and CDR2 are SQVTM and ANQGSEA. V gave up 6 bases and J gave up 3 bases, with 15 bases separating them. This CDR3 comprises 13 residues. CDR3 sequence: CSVSRGFGYEQYF. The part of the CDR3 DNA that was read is TGCAGCGTCAGCCGGGGATTTGGCTACGAG.

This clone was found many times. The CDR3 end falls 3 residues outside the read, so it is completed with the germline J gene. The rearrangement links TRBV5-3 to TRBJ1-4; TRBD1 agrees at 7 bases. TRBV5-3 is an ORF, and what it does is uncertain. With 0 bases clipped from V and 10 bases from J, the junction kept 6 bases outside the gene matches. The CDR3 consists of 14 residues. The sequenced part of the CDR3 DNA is TGTGCCAGAAGCTTGGCCCAGGGGGTACGAAAA. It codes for CARSLAQGVRK. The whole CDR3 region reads CARSLAQGVRKLFF.

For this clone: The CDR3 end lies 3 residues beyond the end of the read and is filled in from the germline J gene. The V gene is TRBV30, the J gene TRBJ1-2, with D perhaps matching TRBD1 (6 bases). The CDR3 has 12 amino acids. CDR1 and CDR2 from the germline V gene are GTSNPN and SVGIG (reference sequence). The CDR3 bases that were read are TGTGCCTTAGGCAGGGGAATCGACGAC. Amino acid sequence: CALGRGIDD. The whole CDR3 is CALGRGIDDYTF.

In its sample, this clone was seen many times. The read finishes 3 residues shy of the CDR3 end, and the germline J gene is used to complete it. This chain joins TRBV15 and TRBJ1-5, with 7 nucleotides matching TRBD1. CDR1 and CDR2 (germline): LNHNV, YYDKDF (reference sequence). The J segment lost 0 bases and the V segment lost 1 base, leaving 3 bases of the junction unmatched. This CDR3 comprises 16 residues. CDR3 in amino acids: CATSRAGTVSNQPQHF. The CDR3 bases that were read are TGTGCCACCAGCAGAGCAGGGACAGTTAGCAATCAGCCC.

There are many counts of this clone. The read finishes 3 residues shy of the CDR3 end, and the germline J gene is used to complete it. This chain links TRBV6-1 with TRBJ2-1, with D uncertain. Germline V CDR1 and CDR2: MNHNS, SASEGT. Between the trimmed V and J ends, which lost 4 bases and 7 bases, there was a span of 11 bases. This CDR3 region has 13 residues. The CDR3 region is CASSGLSRNEQFF. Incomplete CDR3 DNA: TGTGCCAGCAGTGGACTTTCAAGAAATGAG.

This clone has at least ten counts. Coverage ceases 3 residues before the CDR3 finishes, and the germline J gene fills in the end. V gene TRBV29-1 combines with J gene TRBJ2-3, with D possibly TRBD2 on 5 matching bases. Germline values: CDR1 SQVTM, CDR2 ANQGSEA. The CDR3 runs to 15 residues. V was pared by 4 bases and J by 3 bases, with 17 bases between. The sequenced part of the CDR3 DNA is TGCAGCGTTGGGGCTCCAGGACTGGGGACAGATACG. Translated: CSVGAPGLGTDT. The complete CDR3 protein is CSVGAPGLGTDTQYF.

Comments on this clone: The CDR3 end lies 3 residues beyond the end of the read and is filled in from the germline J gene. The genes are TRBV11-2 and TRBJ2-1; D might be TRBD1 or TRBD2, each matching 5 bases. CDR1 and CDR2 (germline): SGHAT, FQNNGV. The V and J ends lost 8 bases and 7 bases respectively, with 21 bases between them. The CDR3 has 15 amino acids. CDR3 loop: CASEPERGPGNEQFF. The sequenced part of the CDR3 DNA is TGTGCCAGCGAACCAGAGAGGGGCCCCGGAAATGAG.

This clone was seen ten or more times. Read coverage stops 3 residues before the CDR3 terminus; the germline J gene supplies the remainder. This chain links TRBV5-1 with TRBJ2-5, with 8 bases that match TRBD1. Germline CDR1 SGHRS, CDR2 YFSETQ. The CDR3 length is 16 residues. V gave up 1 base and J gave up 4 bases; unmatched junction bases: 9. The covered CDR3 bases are TGCGCCAGCAGCTTGTCTCTCATCGACAGGGGAGAGACC. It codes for CASSLSLIDRGET. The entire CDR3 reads CASSLSLIDRGETQYF.

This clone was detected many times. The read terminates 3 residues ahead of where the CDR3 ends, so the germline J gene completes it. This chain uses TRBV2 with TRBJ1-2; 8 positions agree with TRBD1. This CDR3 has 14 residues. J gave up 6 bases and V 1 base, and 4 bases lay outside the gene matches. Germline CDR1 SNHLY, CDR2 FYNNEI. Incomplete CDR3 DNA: TGTGCCAGCAGTGAAGAGGACAGGGCGGATGGC. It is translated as CASSEEDRADG. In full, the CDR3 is CASSEEDRADGYTF. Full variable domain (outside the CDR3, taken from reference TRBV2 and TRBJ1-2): EPEVTQTPSHQVTQMGQEVILRCVPISNHLYFYWYRQILGQKVEFLVSFYNNEISEKSEIFDDQFSVERPDGSNFTLKIRSTKLEDSAMYFCASSEEDRADGYTFGSGTRLTVV.

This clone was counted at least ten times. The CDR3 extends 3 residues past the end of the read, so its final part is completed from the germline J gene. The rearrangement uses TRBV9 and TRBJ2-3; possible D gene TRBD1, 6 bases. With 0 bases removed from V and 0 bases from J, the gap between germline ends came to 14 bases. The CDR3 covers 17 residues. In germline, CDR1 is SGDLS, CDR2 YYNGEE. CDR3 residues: CASSVDGSGHSTDTQYF. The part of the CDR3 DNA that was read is TGTGCCAGCAGCGTAGATGGGTCGGGACATAGCACAGATACG.

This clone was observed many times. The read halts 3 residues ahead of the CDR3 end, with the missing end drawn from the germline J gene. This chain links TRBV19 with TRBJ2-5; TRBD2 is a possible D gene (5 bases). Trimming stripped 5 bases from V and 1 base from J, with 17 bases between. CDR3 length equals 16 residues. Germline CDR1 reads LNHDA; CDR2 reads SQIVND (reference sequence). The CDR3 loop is CASSVGSARGQETQYF. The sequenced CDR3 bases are TGTGCCAGTAGTGTCGGGTCCGCTCGGGGCCAAGAGACC.

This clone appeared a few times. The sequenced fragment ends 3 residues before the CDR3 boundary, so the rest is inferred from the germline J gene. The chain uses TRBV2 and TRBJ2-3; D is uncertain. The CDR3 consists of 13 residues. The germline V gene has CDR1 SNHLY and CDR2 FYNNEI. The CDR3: CASSEALHQTQYF. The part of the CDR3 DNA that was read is TGTGCCAGCAGTGAAGCGCTTCACCAGACG. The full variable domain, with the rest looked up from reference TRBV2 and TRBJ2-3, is EPEVTQTPSHQVTQMGQEVILRCVPISNHLYFYWYRQILGQKVEFLVSFYNNEISEKSEIFDDQFSVERPDGSNFTLKIRSTKLEDSAMYFCASSEALHQTQYFGPGTRLTVL.

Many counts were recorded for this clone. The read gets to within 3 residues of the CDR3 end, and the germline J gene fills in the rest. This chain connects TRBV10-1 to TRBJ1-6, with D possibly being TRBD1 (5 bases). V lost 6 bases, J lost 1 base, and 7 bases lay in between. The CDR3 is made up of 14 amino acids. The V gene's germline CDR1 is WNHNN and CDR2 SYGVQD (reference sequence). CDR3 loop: CASRGASYNSPLHF. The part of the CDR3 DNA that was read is TGCGCCAGCAGAGGGGCGTCCTATAATTCACCC.

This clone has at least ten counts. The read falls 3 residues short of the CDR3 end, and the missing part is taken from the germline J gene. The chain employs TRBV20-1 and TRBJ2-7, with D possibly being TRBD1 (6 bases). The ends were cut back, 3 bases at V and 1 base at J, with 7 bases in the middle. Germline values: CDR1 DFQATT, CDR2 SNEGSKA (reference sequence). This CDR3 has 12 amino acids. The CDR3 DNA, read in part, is TGCAGTGCTAGGACAGGTTCCTACGAG. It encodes CSARTGSYE. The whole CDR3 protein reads CSARTGSYEQYF.

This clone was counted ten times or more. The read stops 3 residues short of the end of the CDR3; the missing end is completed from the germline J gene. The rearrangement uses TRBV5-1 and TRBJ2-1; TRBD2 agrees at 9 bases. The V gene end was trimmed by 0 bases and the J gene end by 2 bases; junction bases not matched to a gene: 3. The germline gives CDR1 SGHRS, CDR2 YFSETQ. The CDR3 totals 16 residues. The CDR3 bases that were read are TGCGCCAGCAGCTTGGTTGGCGGGAGGGCCTACAATGAG. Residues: CASSLVGGRAYNE. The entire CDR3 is CASSLVGGRAYNEQFF.

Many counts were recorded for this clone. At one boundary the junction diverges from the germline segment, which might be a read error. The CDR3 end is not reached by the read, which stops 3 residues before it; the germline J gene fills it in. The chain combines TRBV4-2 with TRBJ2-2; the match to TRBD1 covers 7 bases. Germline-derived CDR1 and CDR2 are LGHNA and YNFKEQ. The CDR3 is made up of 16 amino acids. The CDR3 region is CASSQDWTGNTGELFF. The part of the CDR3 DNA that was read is TGCGCCAGCAGCCAAGATTGGACAGGGAACACCGGGGAG.

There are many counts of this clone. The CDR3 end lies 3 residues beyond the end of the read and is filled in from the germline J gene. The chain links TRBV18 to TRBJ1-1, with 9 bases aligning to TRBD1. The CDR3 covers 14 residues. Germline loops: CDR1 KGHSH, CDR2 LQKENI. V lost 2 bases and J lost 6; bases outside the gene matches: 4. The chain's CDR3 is CASSPDRGFAEAFF. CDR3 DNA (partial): TGTGCCAGCTCACCAGACAGGGGGTTTGCTGAA.

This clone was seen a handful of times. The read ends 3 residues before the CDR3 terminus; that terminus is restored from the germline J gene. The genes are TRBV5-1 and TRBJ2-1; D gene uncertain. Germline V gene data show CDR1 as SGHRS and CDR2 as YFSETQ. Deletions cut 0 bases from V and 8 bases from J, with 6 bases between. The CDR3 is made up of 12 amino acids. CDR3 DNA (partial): TGCGCCAGCAGCTTGGTCCTAGATGAG. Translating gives CASSLVLDE. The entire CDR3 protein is CASSLVLDEQFF. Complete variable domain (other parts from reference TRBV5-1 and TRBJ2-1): KAGVTQTPRYLIKTRGQQVTLSCSPISGHRSVSWYQQTPGQGLQFLFEYFSETQRNKGNFPGRFSGRQFSNSRSEMNVSTLELGDSALYLCASSLVLDEQFFGPGTRLTVL.

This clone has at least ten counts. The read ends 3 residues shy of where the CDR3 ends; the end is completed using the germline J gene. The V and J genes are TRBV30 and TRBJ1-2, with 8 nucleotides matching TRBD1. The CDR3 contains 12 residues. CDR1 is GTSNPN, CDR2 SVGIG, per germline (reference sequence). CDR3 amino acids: CACGQGVRGYTF. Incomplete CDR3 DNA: TGTGCTTGTGGACAGGGAGTACGTGGC.

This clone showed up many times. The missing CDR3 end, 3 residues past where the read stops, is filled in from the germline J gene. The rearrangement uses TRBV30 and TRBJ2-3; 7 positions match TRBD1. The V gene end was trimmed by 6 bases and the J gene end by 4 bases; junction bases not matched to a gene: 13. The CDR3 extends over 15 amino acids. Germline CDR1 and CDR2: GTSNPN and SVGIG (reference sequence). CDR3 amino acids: CACQRRDSLPDTQYF. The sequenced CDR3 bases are TGTGCCTGCCAGAGAAGGGACAGCTTACCAGATACG.

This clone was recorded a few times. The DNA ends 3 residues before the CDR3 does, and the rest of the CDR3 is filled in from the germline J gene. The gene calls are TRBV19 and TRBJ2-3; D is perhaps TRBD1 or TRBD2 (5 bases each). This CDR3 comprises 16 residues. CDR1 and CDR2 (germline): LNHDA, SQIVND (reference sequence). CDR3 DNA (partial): TGTGCCAGTAGTCCCATGAATAGAGGGGCTACAAGACCG. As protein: CASSPMNRGATRP. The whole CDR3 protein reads CASSPMNRGATRPQYF.

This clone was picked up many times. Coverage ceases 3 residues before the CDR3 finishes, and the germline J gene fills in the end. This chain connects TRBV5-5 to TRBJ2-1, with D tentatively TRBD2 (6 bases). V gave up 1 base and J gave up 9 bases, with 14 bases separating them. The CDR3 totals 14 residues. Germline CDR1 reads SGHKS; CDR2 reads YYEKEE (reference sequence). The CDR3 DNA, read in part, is TGTGCCAGCAGCTTGTCGGGGATGGAGGGTGAG. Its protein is CASSLSGMEGE. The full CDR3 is CASSLSGMEGEQFF.

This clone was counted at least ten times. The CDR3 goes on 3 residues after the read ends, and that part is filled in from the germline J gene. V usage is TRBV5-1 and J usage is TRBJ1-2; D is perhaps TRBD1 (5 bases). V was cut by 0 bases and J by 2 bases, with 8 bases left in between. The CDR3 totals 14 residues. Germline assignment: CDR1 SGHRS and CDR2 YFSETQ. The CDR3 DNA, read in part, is TGCGCCAGCAGCTTGGATTCAGGGAACTATGGC. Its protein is CASSLDSGNYG. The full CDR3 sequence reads CASSLDSGNYGYTF.